Listed here are 4 T cell receptor beta chains from one sample, sequenced in a study of spatial heterogeneity in lung cancer. Sample time point: sample taken at primary tumor resection. Their antigen targets remain unknown. General study results and limits: How many expanded intratumoral alpha and beta TCRs were present tracked the tumor mutation count, which was a count of nonsynonymous mutations.

TCRdb used MiXCR to reprocess the 5' RACE reads, holding one entry per CDR3 protein. The sample yields around 2,500 distinct CDR3 sequences, about 5.1% seen once. The sequencing used lung tumor tissue, collected at surgery. All receptors derive from a male donor with early-stage non-small cell lung cancer.

This clonotype is medium-sized (0.01 to 0.1%) by share. Found in a library prepared for alpha chains, this beta chain is an off-target read, and its abundance has little meaning. The chain is built from TRBV29-1 and TRBJ2-1; 11 nucleotides match TRBD2. The germline gives CDR1 SQVTM, CDR2 ANQGSEA. CDR3 length equals 15 residues. The J segment lost 6 bases and the V segment lost 5 bases, leaving 9 bases of the junction unmatched. CDR3 nucleotides: TGCAGCGTTTCGGGGACTAGCGGAGTCTCCAATGAGCAGTTCTTC. Protein: CSVSGTSGVSNEQFF.

The sample holds a few counts of this clonotype. This beta chain lies outside the target of a library built for alpha chains; its clone size means little. The chain links TRBV5-1 to TRBJ2-5; D possibly corresponds to TRBD2 (5 bases). From germline, CDR1 is SGHRS and CDR2 YFSETQ. V shed 0 bases and J shed 4 bases, with 22 bases lying between them. The length of the CDR3 is 18 residues. The CDR3 DNA follows: TGCGCCAGCAGCTTGGGGGGTTTCTCCCAAGCGGCGGGAGAGACCCAGTACTTC. Residues: CASSLGGFSQAAGETQYF.

By share, this clonotype counts as medium-sized. This beta chain is off target for a library built for alpha chains, so its abundance means little. The V call is TRBV24-1, the J call TRBJ2-7, with 12 bases identical to TRBD1. The CDR3 is made up of 15 amino acids. The germline CDR1 and CDR2 sequences are KGHDR and SFDVKD. With 4 bases clipped from V and 9 bases from J, the junction kept 9 bases outside the gene matches. The CDR3 spells CATSEGTGGPEVQYF. The CDR3 DNA reads TGTGCCACCAGTGAAGGGACAGGGGGCCCTGAGGTGCAGTACTTC.

Many counts were recorded for this clonotype. As an off-target read in a library built for alpha chains, this beta chain has a frequency of little significance. The V call is TRBV12-3 or TRBV12-4, the J call TRBJ1-2, with D unclear. The germline V and J ends were trimmed by 3 bases and 2 bases, with 4 bases remaining between them. This CDR3 comprises 12 residues. For the CDR3, the DNA is TGTGCCAGCAGTTTGGGGAACTATGGCTACACCTTC. It specifies CASSLGNYGYTF.